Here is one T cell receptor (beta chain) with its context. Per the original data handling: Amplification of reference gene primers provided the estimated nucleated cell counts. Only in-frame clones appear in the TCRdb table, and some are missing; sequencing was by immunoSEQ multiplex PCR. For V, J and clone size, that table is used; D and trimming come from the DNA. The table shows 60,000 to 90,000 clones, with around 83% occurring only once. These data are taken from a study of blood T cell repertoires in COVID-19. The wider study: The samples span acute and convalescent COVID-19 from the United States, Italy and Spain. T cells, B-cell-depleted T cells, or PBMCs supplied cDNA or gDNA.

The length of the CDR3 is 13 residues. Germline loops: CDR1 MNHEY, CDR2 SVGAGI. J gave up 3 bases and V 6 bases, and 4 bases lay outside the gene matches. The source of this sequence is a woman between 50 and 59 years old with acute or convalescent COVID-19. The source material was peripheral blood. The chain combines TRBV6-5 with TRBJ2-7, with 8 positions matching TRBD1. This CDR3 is CASSQGALYEQYF. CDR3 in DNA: TGTGCCAGCAGCCAGGGGGCCCTCTACGAGCAGTACTTC.